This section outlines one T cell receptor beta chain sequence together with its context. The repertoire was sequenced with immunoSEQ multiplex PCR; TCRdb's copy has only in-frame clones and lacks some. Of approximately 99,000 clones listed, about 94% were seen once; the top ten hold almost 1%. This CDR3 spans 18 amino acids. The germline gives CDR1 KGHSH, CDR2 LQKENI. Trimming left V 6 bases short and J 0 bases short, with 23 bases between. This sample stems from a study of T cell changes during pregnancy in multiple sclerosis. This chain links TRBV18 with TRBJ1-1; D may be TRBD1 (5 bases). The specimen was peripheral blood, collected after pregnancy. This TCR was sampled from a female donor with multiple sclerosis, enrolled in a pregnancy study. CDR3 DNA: TGTGCCAGCTCTCCTACCCGCGGGGGATTCAAAATGAACACTGAAGCTTTCTTT. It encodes CASSPTRGGFKMNTEAFF.